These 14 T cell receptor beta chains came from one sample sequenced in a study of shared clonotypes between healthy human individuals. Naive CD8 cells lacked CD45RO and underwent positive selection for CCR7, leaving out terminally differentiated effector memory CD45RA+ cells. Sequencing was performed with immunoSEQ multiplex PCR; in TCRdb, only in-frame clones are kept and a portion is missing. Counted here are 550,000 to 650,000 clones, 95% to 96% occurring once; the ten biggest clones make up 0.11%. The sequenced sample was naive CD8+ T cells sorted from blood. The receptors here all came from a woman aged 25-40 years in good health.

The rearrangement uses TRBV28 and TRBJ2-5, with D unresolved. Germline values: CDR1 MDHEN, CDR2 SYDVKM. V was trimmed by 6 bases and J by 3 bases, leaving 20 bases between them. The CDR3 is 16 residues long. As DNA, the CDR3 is TGTGCCAGCAGCTACCCGAGAACGGAAGCAGAAGAGACCCAGTACTTC. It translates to CASSYPRTEAEETQYF. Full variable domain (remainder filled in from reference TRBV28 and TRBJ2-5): DVKVTQSSRYLVKRTGEKVFLECVQDMDHENMFWYRQDPGLGLRLIYFSYDVKMKEKGDIPEGYSVSREKKERFSLILESASTNQTSMYLCASSYPRTEAEETQYFGPGTRLLVL.

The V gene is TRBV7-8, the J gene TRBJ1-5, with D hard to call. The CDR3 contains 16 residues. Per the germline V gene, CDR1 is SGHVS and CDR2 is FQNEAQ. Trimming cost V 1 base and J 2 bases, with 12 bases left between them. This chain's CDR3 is CASSLDEALGNQPQHF. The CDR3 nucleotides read TGTGCCAGCAGCTTAGACGAGGCTCTCGGCAATCAGCCCCAGCATTTT.

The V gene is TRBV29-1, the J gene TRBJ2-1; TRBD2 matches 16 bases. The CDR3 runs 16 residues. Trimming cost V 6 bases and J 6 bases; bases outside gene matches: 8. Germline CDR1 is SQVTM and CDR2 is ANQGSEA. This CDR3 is CSVVGTSGRATNEQFF. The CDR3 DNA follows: TGCAGCGTCGTGGGGACTAGCGGGAGGGCAACCAATGAGCAGTTCTTC.

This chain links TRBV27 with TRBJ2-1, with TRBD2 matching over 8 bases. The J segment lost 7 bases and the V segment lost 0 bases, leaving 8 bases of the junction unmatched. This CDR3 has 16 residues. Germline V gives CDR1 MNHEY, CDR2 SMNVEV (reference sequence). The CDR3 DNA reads TGTGCCAGCAGTTTATCCTATCGCGGGGGGACTAATGAGCAGTTCTTC. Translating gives CASSLSYRGGTNEQFF.

CDR3 in amino acids: CASSQTDLWGYNEQFF. The DNA of the CDR3 is TGCGCCAGCAGCCAAACGGACCTCTGGGGTTACAATGAGCAGTTCTTC. The V and J genes are TRBV4-1 and TRBJ2-1; D unresolved. CDR3 length: 16 residues. Between the trimmed V and J ends, which lost 2 bases and 4 bases, there was a span of 15 bases. The germline V gene encodes CDR1 MGHRA and CDR2 YSYEKL.

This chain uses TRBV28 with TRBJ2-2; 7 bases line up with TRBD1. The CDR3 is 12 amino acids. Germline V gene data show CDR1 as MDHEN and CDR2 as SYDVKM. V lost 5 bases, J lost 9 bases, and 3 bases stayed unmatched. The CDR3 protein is CASSVQGWELFF. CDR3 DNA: TGTGCCAGCAGTGTACAGGGGTGGGAGCTGTTTTTT.

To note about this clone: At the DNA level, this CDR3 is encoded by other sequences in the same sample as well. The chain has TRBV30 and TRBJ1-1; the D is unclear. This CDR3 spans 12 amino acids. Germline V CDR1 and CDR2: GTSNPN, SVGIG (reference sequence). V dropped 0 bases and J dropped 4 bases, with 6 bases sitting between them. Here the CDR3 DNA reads TGTGCCTGGAGTGTATCCGGCACTGAAGCTTTCTTT. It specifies CAWSVSGTEAFF.

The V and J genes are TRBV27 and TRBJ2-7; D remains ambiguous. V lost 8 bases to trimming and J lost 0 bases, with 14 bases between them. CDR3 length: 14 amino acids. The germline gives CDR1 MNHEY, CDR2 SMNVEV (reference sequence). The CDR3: CASGSMESSYEQYF. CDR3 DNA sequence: TGTGCCAGCGGGTCTATGGAGAGCTCCTACGAGCAGTACTTC.

DNA of the CDR3: TGTGCCAGCAGCGGGTGGCAGGGGACCATCTATGGCTACACCTTC. This translates into CASSGWQGTIYGYTF. This chain joins TRBV9 and TRBJ1-2; TRBD1 might be the D (6 bases). Per germline, CDR1 SGDLS and CDR2 YYNGEE. This CDR3 has 15 residues. V lost 3 bases and J 4 bases, leaving 16 bases between the germline ends.

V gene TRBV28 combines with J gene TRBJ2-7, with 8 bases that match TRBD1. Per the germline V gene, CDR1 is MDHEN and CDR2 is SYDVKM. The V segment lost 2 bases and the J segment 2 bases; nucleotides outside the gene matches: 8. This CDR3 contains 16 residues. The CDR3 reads CASSLATGGFTYEQYF. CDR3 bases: TGTGCCAGCAGTTTAGCCACAGGGGGTTTTACCTACGAGCAGTACTTC.

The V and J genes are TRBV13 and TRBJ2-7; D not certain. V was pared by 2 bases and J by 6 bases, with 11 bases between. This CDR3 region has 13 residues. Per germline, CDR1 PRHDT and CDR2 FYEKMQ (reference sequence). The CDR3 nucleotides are TGTGCCAGCAGCTTACGGGTCACCCCCGAGCAGTACTTC. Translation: CASSLRVTPEQYF.

CDR3 sequence reads: CATADYKSSYNEQFF. The CDR3 DNA follows: TGTGCCACCGCGGACTATAAGAGCTCCTACAATGAGCAGTTCTTC. The rearrangement links TRBV6-1 to TRBJ2-1; TRBD2 is a possible D gene (6 bases). Germline CDR1 and CDR2: MNHNS and SASEGT. V was shortened by 10 bases and J by 0 bases, with 16 bases between the two germline ends. The CDR3 has 15 residues.

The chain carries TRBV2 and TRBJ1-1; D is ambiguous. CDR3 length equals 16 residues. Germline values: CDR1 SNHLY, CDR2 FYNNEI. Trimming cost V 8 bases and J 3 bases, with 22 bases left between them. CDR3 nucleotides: TGTGCCAGCTATGACCGGGCCGTCGAGTCGTACACTGAAGCTTTCTTT. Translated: CASYDRAVESYTEAFF.

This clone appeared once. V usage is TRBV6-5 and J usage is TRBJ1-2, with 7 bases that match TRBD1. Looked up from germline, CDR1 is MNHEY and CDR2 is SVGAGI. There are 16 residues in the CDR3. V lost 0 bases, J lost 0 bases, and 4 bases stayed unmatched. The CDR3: CASSYSGTATNYGYTF. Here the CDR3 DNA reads TGTGCCAGCAGTTACTCTGGGACAGCAACTAACTATGGCTACACCTTC.